The clone carrying this T cell receptor beta chain was counted many times. The source material, RNA transcripts, was used to amplify TCR beta CDR3 regions. The HTBI set primed first-round TCR CDR3 RT-PCR. TCRdb re-called the multiplex PCR reads with MiXCR, one entry per CDR3 protein. The table includes around 250,000 distinct CDR3 sequences, about 17% detected once. This record comes from a study of T cells in Graves' hyperthyroidism and ophthalmopathy. The sample taken for sequencing was blood. This clonotype originated in a woman aged 18-35 years with Graves' ophthalmopathy.

CDR3 sequence reads: CASFAREAGELFF. The CDR3 coding sequence is TGTGCCAGCTTCGCGCGGGAGGCTGGGGAGCTGTTTTTT. The chain carries TRBV18 and TRBJ2-2; 8 positions agree with TRBD2. This CDR3 is built from 13 residues. Germline V gene lookup returns CDR1 KGHSH and CDR2 LQKENI. V shed 7 bases, J shed 8 bases, and the junction held 6 bases outside the gene matches.